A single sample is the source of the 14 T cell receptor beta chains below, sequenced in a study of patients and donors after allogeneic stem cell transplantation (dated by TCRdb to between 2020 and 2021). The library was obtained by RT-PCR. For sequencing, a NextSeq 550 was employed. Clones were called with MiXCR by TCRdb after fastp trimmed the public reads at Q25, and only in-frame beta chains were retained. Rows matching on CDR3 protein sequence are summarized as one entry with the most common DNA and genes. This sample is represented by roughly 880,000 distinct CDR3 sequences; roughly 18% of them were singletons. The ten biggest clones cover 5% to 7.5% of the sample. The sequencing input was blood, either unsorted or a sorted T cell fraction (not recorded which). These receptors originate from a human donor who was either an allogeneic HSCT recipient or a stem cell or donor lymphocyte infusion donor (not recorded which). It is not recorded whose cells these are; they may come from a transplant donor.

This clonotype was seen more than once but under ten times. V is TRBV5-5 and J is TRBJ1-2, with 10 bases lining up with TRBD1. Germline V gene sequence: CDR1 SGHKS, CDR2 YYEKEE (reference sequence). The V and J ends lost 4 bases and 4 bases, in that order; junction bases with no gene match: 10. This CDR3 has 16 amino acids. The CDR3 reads CASSPIGQGDFYGYTF. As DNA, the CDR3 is TGTGCCAGCAGCCCGATCGGACAGGGGGATTTCTATGGCTACACCTTC.

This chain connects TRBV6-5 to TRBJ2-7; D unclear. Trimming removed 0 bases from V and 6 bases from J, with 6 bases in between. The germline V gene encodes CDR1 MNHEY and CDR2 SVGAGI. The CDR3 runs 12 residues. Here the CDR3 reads CASSYSNFEQYF. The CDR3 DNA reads TGTGCCAGCAGTTACTCGAATTTCGAGCAGTACTTC.

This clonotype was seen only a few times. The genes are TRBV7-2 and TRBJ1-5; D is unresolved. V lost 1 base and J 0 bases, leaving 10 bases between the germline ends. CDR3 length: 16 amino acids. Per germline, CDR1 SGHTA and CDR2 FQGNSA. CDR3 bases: TGTGCCAGCAGCTTAGAATTACACCCTAGCAATCAGCCCCAGCATTTT. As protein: CASSLELHPSNQPQHF. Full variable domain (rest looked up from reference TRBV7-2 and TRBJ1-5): GAGVSQSPSNKVTEKGKDVELRCDPISGHTALYWYRQSLGQGLEFLIYFQGNSAPDKSGLPSDRFSAERTGGSVSTLTIQRTQQEDSAVYLCASSLELHPSNQPQHFGDGTRLSIL.

The CDR3 bases are TGTGCTAGTGGCCCCTGGGGGACTAGCGGTTACAATGAGCAGTTCTTC. It translates to CASGPWGTSGYNEQFF. The chain couples TRBV12-5 to TRBJ2-1; 11 bases line up with TRBD2. The CDR3 spans 16 residues. The germline V gene encodes CDR1 LGHNT and CDR2 FRNRAP. Trimming took 6 bases from V and 4 from J; bases not matched to a gene: 8.

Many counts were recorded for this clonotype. The DNA for the CDR3 is TGTGCCATCAATCCAGGGAGGCGATACTATGGCTACACCTTC. It specifies CAINPGRRYYGYTF. The genes are TRBV10-3 and TRBJ1-2; perhaps TRBD1 as D (5 bases). This CDR3 has 14 residues. V was shortened by 7 bases and J by 3 bases, with 15 bases between the two germline ends. Germline V gene data show CDR1 as ENHRY and CDR2 as SYGVKD.

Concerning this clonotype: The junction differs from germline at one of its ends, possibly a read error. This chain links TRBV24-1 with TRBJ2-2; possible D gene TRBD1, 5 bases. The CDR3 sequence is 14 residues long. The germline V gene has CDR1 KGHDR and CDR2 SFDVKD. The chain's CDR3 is CATRGQANTGQLFF. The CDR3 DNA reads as TGTGCCACCAGAGGACAAGCGAACACCGGGCAGCTGTTTTTT.

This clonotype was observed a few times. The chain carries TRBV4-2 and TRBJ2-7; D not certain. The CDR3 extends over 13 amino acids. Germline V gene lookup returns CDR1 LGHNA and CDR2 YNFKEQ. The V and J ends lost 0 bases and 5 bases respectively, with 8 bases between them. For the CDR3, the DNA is TGTGCCAGCAGCCAAGAGGCCACCCACGAGCAGTACTTC. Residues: CASSQEATHEQYF.

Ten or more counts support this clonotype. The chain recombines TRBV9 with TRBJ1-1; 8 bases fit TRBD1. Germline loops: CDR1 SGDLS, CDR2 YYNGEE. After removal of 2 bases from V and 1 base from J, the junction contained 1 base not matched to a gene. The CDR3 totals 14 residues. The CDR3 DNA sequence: TGTGCCAGCAGCGTGCAGGGGGCGAACACTGAAGCTTTCTTT. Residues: CASSVQGANTEAFF.

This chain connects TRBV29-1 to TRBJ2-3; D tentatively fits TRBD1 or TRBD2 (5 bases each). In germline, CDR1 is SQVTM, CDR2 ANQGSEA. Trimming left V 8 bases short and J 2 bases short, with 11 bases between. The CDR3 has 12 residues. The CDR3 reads CSSRDLTDTQYF. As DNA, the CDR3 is TGCAGCTCAAGGGACCTCACAGATACGCAGTATTTT.

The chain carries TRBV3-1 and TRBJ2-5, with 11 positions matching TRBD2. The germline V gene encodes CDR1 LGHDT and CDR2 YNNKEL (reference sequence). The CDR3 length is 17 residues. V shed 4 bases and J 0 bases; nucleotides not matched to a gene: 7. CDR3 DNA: TGTGCCAGCAGCCCCCTGAAGGGACTAGCGGACCAAGAGACCCAGTACTTC. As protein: CASSPLKGLADQETQYF.

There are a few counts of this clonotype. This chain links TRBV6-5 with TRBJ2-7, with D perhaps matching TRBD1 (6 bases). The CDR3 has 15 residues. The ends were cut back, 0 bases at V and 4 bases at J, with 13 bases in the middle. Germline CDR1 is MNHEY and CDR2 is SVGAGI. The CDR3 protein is CASSYSGGRPYEQYF. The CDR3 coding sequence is TGTGCCAGCAGTTACTCTGGGGGCAGACCGTACGAGCAGTACTTC.

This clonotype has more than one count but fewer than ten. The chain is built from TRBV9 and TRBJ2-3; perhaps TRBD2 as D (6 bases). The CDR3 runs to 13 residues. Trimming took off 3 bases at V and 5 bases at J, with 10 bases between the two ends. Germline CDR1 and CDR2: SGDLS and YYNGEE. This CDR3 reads CASSAGGEDTQYF. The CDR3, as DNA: TGTGCCAGCAGCGCCGGAGGGGAAGATACGCAGTATTTT.

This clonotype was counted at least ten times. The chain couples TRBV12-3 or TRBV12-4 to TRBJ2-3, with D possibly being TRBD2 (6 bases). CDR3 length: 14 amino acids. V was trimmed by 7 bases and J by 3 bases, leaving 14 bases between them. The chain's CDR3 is CASTNRGVTDTQYF. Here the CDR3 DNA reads TGTGCCAGCACCAACCGCGGGGTTACAGATACGCAGTATTTT.

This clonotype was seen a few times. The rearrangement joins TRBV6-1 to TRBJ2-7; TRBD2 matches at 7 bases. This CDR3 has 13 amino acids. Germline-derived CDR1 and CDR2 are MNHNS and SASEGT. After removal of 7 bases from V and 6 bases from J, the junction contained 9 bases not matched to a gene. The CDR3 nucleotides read TGTGCCAGCATGGAGCGGGAAAGAGGCGAGCAGTACTTC. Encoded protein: CASMERERGEQYF.